This T cell receptor (beta chain) was sequenced in a study of T cells after posttransplantation cyclophosphamide. General study results and limits: Tissue-infiltrating T cells from skin or gut overlapped little with blood T cells. Later post-transplant blood repertoires were often dominated by donor CD8+ memory clones.

Peripheral blood was collected from the related graft donor on the marrow donation day. The naive gate required viable CD3+CD4+ or CD3+CD8+ cells with CCR7+CD45RA+CD45RO-CD95-CD27+CD28+ phenotype. Clones were read by immunoSEQ multiplex PCR, and TCRdb kept only the in-frame ones, dropping some. Among about 21,000 clones listed, roughly 98% were seen once. The CDR3 totals 15 residues. J was trimmed by 4 bases and V by 2 bases; bases with no gene match: 6. The germline CDR1 and CDR2 sequences are SGHVS and FNYEAQ. Points on this clone: Its target is unknown.

Sample: naive CD8+ T cells sorted from PBMCs. The sequence was obtained from a man in his forties in good health, CMV-negative, and a related stem cell transplant donor. The genes are TRBV7-6 and TRBJ2-3; 7 bases line up with TRBD2. The CDR3 DNA is TGTGCCAGCAGCTTATATGGCGGGAGCGCAGATACGCAGTATTTT. It specifies CASSLYGGSADTQYF.